The subject of this entry is one TCR beta chain. Its antigen is still unknown. These data originate in a study of blood T cells in healthy people across ages. The second PCR ran about 6 to 12 cycles with a sample-barcoded 5' primer and J-beta primers. TCRdb re-derived calls from the 5' RACE reads in MiXCR, one entry per CDR3 protein. The sample records over a million distinct CDR3 sequences, about 40% being singletons. This CDR3 has 16 residues. V lost 5 bases to trimming and J lost 0 bases, with 15 bases between them. CDR1 is MNHNS and CDR2 is SASEGT in the germline V gene. General observations from the study: The recorded TCR beta diversity per million T cells decreased in a roughly linear manner with age. Long-lived donors had more naive CD4+ cells and higher diversity than aged donors.

The TCR sequence derives from a young woman in good health. The specimen was blood. The rearrangement uses TRBV6-1 and TRBJ2-3; weak D call: TRBD2 (5 bases). CDR3 nucleotide sequence: TGTGCCAGCAGTCCACCCCGGGGATTTAGCACAGATACGCAGTATTTT. This gives the protein CASSPPRGFSTDTQYF.